The TCR beta chain described here comes from a study of cytomegalovirus exposure and HLA in healthy donors. Study context: The roughly 130 validation repertoires used the same platform as the 650 to 850 first-cohort repertoires (as reported by a later analysis). Study-wide points: Generally TCR sequences proved uncommon, though certain public TCRs appeared in numerous donors. The TCR clusters that emerged in the first cohort tended, a later analysis found, to co-occur in the 120 validation repertoires.

Germline V gene sequence: CDR1 MDHEN, CDR2 SYDVKM. Trimming at V came to 6 bases and at J to 3 bases, leaving 6 bases not matched to a gene. The CDR3 is 15 residues long. Produced via immunoSEQ multiplex PCR; TCRdb's table is partial and in-frame only. The table includes around 140,000 clones, 94% detected once. Worth noting for this clone: Its antigen is still unknown.

What was sequenced was PBMCs. V and J are TRBV28 and TRBJ1-3; 9 positions agree with TRBD1. The receptor was derived from a man between 18 and 29 years old in good health and CMV-seropositive. CDR3 DNA: TGTGCCAGCAGGGATTACAGGGGGCGTGGAAACACCATATATTTT. Residues: CASRDYRGRGNTIYF. Filled out from reference TRBV28 and TRBJ1-3, the complete variable domain reads DVKVTQSSRYLVKRTGEKVFLECVQDMDHENMFWYRQDPGLGLRLIYFSYDVKMKEKGDIPEGYSVSREKKERFSLILESASTNQTSMYLCASRDYRGRGNTIYFGEGSWLTVV.